This T cell receptor (beta chain) was observed in a study of blood T cell repertoires in COVID-19. Here immunoSEQ multiplex PCR was the method, and the copy in TCRdb shows in-frame clones only, minus some. This table has some 110,000 clones, around 80% appearing once. This CDR3 spans 13 amino acids. Trimming cost V 0 bases and J 9 bases, with 10 bases left between them. Looked up from germline, CDR1 is SGHNT and CDR2 is YYREEE (reference sequence). The chain joins TRBV5-4 to TRBJ2-1; D gene ambiguous. The source material was peripheral blood. The source is a woman in her sixties or seventies with acute or convalescent COVID-19. DNA for the CDR3: TGTGCCAGCAGCTTGGCCCTAGACGGTGAGCAGTTCTTC. Amino acids: CASSLALDGEQFF.